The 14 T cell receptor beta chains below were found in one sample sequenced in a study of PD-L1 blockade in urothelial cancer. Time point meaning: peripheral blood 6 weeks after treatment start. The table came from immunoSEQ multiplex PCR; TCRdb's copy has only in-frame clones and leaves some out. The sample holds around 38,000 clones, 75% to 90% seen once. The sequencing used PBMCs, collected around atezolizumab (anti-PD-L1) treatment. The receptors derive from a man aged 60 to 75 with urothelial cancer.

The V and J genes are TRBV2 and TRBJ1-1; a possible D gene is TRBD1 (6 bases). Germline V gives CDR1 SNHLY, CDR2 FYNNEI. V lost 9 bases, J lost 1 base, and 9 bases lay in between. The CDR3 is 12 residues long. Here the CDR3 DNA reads TGTGCCAGTTGGACAGCGAACACTGAAGCTTTCTTT. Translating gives CASWTANTEAFF.

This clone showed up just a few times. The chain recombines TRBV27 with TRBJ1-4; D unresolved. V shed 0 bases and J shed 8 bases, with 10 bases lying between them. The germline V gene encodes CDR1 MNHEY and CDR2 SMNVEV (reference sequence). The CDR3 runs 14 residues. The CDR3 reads CASSLSGSVEKLFF. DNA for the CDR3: TGTGCCAGCAGTTTATCCGGGAGCGTAGAAAAACTGTTTTTT.

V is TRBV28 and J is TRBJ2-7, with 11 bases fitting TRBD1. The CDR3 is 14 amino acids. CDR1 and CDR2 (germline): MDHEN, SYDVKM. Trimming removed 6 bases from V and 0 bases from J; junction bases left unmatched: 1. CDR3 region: CASRGQGASYEQYF. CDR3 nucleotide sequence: TGTGCCAGCAGAGGACAGGGGGCCTCCTACGAGCAGTACTTC.

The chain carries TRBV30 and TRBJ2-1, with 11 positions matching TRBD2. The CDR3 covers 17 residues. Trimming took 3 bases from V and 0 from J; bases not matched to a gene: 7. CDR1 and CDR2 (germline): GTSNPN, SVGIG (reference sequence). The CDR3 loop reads CAWSVLAGVNSYNEQFF. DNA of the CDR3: TGTGCCTGGAGCGTACTAGCGGGAGTCAACTCCTACAATGAGCAGTTCTTC.

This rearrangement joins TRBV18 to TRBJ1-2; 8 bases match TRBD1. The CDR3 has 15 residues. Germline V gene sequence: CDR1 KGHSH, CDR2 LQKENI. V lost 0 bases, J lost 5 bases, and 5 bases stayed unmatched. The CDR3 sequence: CASSPPGQAFYGYTF. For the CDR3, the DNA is TGTGCCAGCTCACCACCGGGACAGGCGTTTTATGGCTACACCTTC.

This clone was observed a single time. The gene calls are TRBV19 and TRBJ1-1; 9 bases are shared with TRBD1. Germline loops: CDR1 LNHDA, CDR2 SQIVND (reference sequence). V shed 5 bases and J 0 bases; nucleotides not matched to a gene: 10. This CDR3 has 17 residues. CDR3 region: CASSRRGTGTLNTEAFF. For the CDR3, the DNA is TGTGCCAGTAGTCGGAGGGGGACAGGGACATTGAACACTGAAGCTTTCTTT.

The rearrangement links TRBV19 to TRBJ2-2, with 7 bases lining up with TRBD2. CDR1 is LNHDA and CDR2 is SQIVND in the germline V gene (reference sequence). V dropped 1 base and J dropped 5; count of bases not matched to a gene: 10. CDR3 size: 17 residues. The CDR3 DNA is TGTGCCAGTAGTATAGTCCCAGCGGGGTATTGGACCGGGGAGCTGTTTTTT. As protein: CASSIVPAGYWTGELFF.

The CDR3 sequence: CASSTPGQGSYGYTF. CDR3 sequence (DNA): TGCGCCAGCAGCACCCCGGGACAGGGATCGTATGGCTACACCTTC. The chain joins TRBV5-1 to TRBJ1-2, with 9 bases identical to TRBD1. The CDR3 has 15 amino acids. CDR1 SGHRS and CDR2 YFSETQ come from the germline V gene. V shed 4 bases and J 5 bases; nucleotides not matched to a gene: 9.

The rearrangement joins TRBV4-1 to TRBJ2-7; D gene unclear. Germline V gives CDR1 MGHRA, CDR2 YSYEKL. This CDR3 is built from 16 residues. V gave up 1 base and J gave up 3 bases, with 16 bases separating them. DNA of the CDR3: TGCGCCAGCAGCCAAGCAGGAAGTCGTCCCAGCTACGAGCAGTACTTC. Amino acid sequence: CASSQAGSRPSYEQYF.

The CDR3 loop reads CAISGQANTEAFF. CDR3 sequence (DNA): TGTGCCATCAGTGGACAGGCGAACACTGAAGCTTTCTTT. The V and J genes are TRBV10-3 and TRBJ1-1, with D possibly matching TRBD1 (6 bases). V was cut by 4 bases and J by 1 base, with 7 bases left in between. The germline gives CDR1 ENHRY, CDR2 SYGVKD. The CDR3 has 13 amino acids.

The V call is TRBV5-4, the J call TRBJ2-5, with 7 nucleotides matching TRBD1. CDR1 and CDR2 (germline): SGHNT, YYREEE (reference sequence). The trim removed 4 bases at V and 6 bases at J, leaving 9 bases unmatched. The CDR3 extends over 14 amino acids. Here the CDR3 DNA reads TGTGCCAGCAGCGGAATCGACAGGGTGCAGACCCAGTACTTC. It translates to CASSGIDRVQTQYF.

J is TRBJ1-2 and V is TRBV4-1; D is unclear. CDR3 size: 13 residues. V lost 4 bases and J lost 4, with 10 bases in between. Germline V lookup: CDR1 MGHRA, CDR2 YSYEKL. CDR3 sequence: CASSRIDRYGYTF. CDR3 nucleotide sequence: TGCGCCAGCAGCCGAATAGATCGCTATGGCTACACCTTC.

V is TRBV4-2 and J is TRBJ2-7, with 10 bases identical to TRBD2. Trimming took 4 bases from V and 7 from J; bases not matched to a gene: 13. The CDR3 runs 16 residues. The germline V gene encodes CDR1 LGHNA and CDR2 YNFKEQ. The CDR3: CASSPIGAGGPGEQYF. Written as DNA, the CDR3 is TGTGCCAGCAGCCCCATAGGAGCGGGAGGGCCGGGGGAGCAGTACTTC.

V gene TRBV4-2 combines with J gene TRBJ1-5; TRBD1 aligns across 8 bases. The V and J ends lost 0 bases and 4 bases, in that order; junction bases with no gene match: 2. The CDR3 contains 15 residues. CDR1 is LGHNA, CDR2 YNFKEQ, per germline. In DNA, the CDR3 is TGTGCCAGCAGCCAAGACCGACAGGGGAATCAGCCCCAGCATTTT. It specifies CASSQDRQGNQPQHF.